These T cell receptor beta chains were read from a single sample in a study of T cell responses to AZD1222 COVID-19 vaccine. The method was immunoSEQ multiplex PCR; TCRdb's version includes in-frame clones alone and lacks a portion of them. In the table there are about 120,000 clones, roughly nine tenths of which are singletons. Specimen: peripheral blood, collected on day 0 of AZD1222 vaccination. All receptors derive from an adult in good health. Both conserved end residues are part of each CDR3. Fields, in order: V gene, J gene, clone size, D gene, CDR3 protein, CDR3 DNA. The D gene is left open where the match is weak. The size field is filled for only some rows; it gives once, few, many or a size class.

V: TRBV4-1; J: TRBJ1-1; size: NA; D: NA; CDR3: CASSQSGGWNTEAFF; DNA: TGCGCCAGCAGCCAATCCGGTGGTTGGAACACTGAAGCTTTCTTT
V: TRBV18; J: TRBJ1-1; size: NA; D: TRBD1; CDR3: CASSDRGLTEAFF; DNA: TGTGCCAGCTCAGACAGGGGCCTAACTGAAGCTTTCTTT
V: TRBV5-1; J: TRBJ2-1; size: NA; D: TRBD2; CDR3: CASSPPGGTYNEQFF; DNA: TGCGCCAGCAGCCCGCCCGGGGGGACCTACAATGAGCAGTTCTTC
V: TRBV11-3; J: TRBJ2-1; size: few; D: TRBD2; CDR3: CASSLDQGGSGSLYEQFF; DNA: TGTGCCAGCAGCTTAGATCAGGGAGGTAGCGGGAGTCTATATGAGCAGTTCTTC
V: TRBV2; J: TRBJ1-4; size: once; D: NA; CDR3: CASRAEKLFF; DNA: TGTGCCAGCAGGGCAGAAAAACTGTTTTTT
V: TRBV6-1; J: TRBJ2-7; size: NA; D: NA; CDR3: CASSEAESSYEQYF; DNA: TGTGCCAGCAGTGAAGCGGAGAGCTCCTACGAGCAGTACTTC
V: TRBV28; J: TRBJ1-2; size: once; D: NA; CDR3: CASLTPGGAPGYTF; DNA: TGTGCCAGCCTCACCCCGGGGGGCGCGCCCGGCTACACCTTC
V: TRBV30; J: TRBJ1-6; size: NA; D: NA; CDR3: CAWRDNSPLHF; DNA: TGTGCCTGGAGGGATAATTCACCCCTCCACTTT
V: TRBV7-8; J: TRBJ1-1; size: NA; D: NA; CDR3: CASSLVQGTEAFF; DNA: TGTGCCAGCAGCTTAGTACAGGGCACTGAAGCTTTCTTT
V: TRBV30; J: TRBJ1-6; size: NA; D: NA; CDR3: CAWVAKYNSPLHF; DNA: TGTGCCTGGGTGGCGAAGTATAATTCACCCCTCCACTTT